The rows below give T cell receptor beta chains drawn from one sample of a study of blood T cell repertoires in COVID-19. Profiling relied on immunoSEQ multiplex PCR, and the TCRdb table lists in-frame clones only, not all of them. Altogether a few hundred thousand clones are present, 89% being singletons, with the ten largest covering 3.5% to 5%. The sample taken for sequencing was peripheral blood. These receptor sequences come from a woman in her forties who had recovered from COVID-19. Both conserved end residues are part of each CDR3. The D gene is left open where the match is weak. Size is stated for part of the rows, as once, few or many counts, or as a class when the clone is expanded.

size	V	J	D	DNA	CDR3
-	TRBV6-6	TRBJ2-6	-	TGTGCCAGCAGGGCAAGCTCTGGGGCCAACGTCCTGACTTTC	CASRASSGANVLTF
-	TRBV28	TRBJ2-7	-	TGTGCCAGCAGTACCTCGACAGGAGGCTACGAGCAGTACTTC	CASSTSTGGYEQYF
-	TRBV28	TRBJ2-7	TRBD2	TGTGCCAGCAGTTTAAGAGTAGCGGGGGTCTACGAGCAGTACTTC	CASSLRVAGVYEQYF
-	TRBV24-1	TRBJ2-3	TRBD2	TGTGCCACCGGAGGATGGCCTAGCGGGAGTGCTAGCACAGATACGCAGTATTTT	CATGGWPSGSASTDTQYF
-	TRBV6-1	TRBJ2-2	-	TGTGCCAGCAGTGAACAGCTAGGAACCGGGGAGCTGTTTTTT	CASSEQLGTGELFF
-	TRBV28	TRBJ2-7	-	TGTGCCACGTATTCGGGTGTCTCCTACGAGCAGTACTTC	CATYSGVSYEQYF
-	TRBV7-2	TRBJ1-5	-	TGTGCCAGCAGCTTCGTCGGTCCGGGGGATCAGCCCCAGCATTTT	CASSFVGPGDQPQHF
-	TRBV6-2/TRBV6-3	TRBJ2-2	TRBD2	TGTGCCAGCAGTCCCCTCTTAGCGGGACCCGGGGAGCTGTTTTTT	CASSPLLAGPGELFF
-	TRBV2	TRBJ1-5	-	TGTGCCAGCAGCAGGGGCAATCAGCCCCAGCATTTT	CASSRGNQPQHF
few	TRBV6-4	TRBJ2-2	TRBD1	TGTGCCAGCAGTGGACAGGGGTCCGGGGAGCTGTTTTTT	CASSGQGSGELFF
-	TRBV6-1	TRBJ1-1	TRBD1	TGTGCCAGCAGTGGACTCCCGGGACAGGGGGGTAGGGGCGACACTGAAGCTTTCTTT	CASSGLPGQGGRGDTEAFF
-	TRBV5-5	TRBJ2-3	TRBD2	TGTGCCAGCACCTTGGGGGGGGAAGATACGCAGTATTTT	CASTLGGEDTQYF
-	TRBV18	TRBJ1-3	-	TGTGCCAGCTCCGACTCGCATGGAAACACCATATATTTT	CASSDSHGNTIYF
-	TRBV6-5	TRBJ1-1	-	TGTGCCAGCAGTTACCCAGGGTACAGTGAAGCTTTCTTT	CASSYPGYSEAFF
-	TRBV12-3/TRBV12-4	TRBJ1-6	-	TGTGCCAGCAGGAAAGGGGGTCCCCTCCACTTT	CASRKGGPLHF
-	TRBV19	TRBJ2-5	TRBD2	TGTGCCAGTAGTATCGAGACTAGCGACGGGACCCAGTACTTC	CASSIETSDGTQYF
few	TRBV2	TRBJ1-1	-	TGTGCCAGCAGTGAAGCCCAGGTGACCGTTGAAGCTTTCTTT	CASSEAQVTVEAFF
-	TRBV2	TRBJ2-2	-	TGTGCCAGCAGTCGATCAGGGCTCCCAACCGGGGAGCTGTTTTTT	CASSRSGLPTGELFF
-	TRBV18	TRBJ1-4	TRBD1	TGTGCCAGCTCCACTCGTGACAGGGGGATTAATGAAAAACTGTTTTTT	CASSTRDRGINEKLFF
-	TRBV5-4	TRBJ2-1	-	TGTGCCAGCAGCTTGGACTATAACACCTACAATGAGCAGTTCTTC	CASSLDYNTYNEQFF
once	TRBV7-8	TRBJ2-1	TRBD2	TGTGCCAGCAGCCAGACTAGCGGGAGGGGGGCGGCTGAGCAGTTCTTC	CASSQTSGRGAAEQFF
-	TRBV30	TRBJ2-3	-	TGTGCCTGGAGTGTTACAGGTCCAGATACGCAGTATTTT	CAWSVTGPDTQYF
once	TRBV24-1	TRBJ2-5	-	TGTGCCACCAGTGATTTCGACAGCCGTTGGGAGACCCAGTACTTC	CATSDFDSRWETQYF
-	TRBV6-1	TRBJ2-1	TRBD2	TGTGCCAGCAGTGAAGGGCCAGCGGGGGGGCTCAATGAGCAGTTCTTC	CASSEGPAGGLNEQFF
once	TRBV14	TRBJ2-3	TRBD2	TGTGCCAGCAGCTTCAGGACTAGCGGGAGGTACACAGATACGCAGTATTTT	CASSFRTSGRYTDTQYF
-	TRBV3-1/TRBV3-2	TRBJ2-5	-	TGTGCCAGCAGCCAGGTTATCGGGGAGACCCAGTACTTC	CASSQVIGETQYF
-	TRBV27	TRBJ1-4	TRBD1	TGTGCCAGCAGGACGGGACAGGATAATGAAAAACTGTTTTTT	CASRTGQDNEKLFF
-	TRBV10-2	TRBJ2-3	-	TGCGCCAGTGAAGGGCCAGGGCACGCAGATACGCAGTATTTT	CASEGPGHADTQYF